This T cell receptor (beta chain) emerged from a study of blood T cell repertoires in COVID-19. Study background: Sites in the United States, Italy and Spain provided acute and convalescent COVID-19 samples. PBMCs, B-cell-depleted T cells, or T cells provided the cDNA or gDNA that made up the material.

Trimming left V 0 bases short and J 6 bases short, with 9 bases between. CDR1 is SNHLY, CDR2 FYNNEI, per germline. The length of the CDR3 is 13 residues. Per the original methods: Counts of nucleated cells, estimated from reference gene primer amplification, were obtained. Repertoires were generated with immunoSEQ multiplex PCR, while TCRdb's copy carries only in-frame clones and drops some. V, J and clone size are taken as reported in that table, and D and trimming were inferred from the DNA itself. The table shows about 120,000 clones, with about 82% occurring only once. The source material was peripheral blood. The chain employs TRBV2 and TRBJ2-7; no firm D call. The clonotype was recovered from a man between 60 and 75 years old with active or convalescent COVID-19. Here the CDR3 reads CASSEALAGEQYF. CDR3 sequence (DNA): TGTGCCAGCAGTGAAGCGCTCGCCGGCGAGCAGTACTTC.